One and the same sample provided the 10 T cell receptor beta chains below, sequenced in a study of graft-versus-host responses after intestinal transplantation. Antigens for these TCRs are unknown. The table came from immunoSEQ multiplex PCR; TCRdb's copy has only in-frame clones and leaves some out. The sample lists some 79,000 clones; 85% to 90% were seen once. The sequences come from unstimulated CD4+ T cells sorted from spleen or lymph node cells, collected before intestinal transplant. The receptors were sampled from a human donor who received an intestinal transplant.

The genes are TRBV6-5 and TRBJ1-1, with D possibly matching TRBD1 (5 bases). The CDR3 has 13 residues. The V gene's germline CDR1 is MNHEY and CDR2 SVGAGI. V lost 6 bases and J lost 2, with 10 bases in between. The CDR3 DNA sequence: TGTGCCAGCAGGCAGGGTTCAAACACTGAAGCTTTCTTT. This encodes CASRQGSNTEAFF.

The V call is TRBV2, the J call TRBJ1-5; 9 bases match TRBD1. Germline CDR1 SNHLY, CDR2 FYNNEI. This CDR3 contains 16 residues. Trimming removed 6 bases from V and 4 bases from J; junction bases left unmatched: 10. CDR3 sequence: CASRPTGGGKNQPQHF. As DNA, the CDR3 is TGTGCCAGCAGGCCGACAGGGGGAGGGAAAAATCAGCCCCAGCATTTT.

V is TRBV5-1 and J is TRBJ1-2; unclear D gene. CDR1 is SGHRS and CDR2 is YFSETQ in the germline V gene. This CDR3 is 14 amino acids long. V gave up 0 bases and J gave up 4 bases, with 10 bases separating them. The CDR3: CASSLAGNSYGYTF. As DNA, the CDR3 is TGCGCCAGCAGCTTGGCCGGTAACAGCTATGGCTACACCTTC.

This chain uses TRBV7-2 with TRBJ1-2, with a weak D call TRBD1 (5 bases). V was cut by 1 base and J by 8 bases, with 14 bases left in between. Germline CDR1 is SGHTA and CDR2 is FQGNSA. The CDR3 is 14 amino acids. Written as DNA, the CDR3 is TGTGCCAGCAGCTTAGTCGGGGGAACGGGCGGCTACACCTTC. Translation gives CASSLVGGTGGYTF.

The CDR3 loop reads CASSVARSGGHSYEQYF. CDR3 in DNA: TGTGCCAGCAGCGTAGCTAGATCCGGGGGTCACTCCTACGAGCAGTACTTC. The chain couples TRBV9 to TRBJ2-7; D is possibly TRBD2 (6 bases). CDR3 size: 17 residues. Trimming took off 0 bases at V and 0 bases at J, with 16 bases between the two ends. CDR1 is SGDLS, CDR2 YYNGEE, per germline. Using reference TRBV9 and TRBJ2-7 for the parts outside the CDR3, the full variable domain is DSGVTQTPKHLITATGQRVTLRCSPRSGDLSVYWYQQSLDQGLQFLIQYYNGEERAKGNILERFSAQQFPDLHSELNLSSLELGDSALYFCASSVARSGGHSYEQYFGPGTRLTVT.

CDR3 nucleotides: TGTGCCAGCAGTGCGAGCGGACCCTCCTACAATGAGCAGTTCTTC. Its translation: CASSASGPSYNEQFF. The J gene is TRBJ2-1, the V gene TRBV2, with TRBD2 as a possible D gene (5 bases). Trimming took 4 bases from V and 0 from J, leaving 10 bases between them. The CDR3 runs 15 residues. Germline loops: CDR1 SNHLY, CDR2 FYNNEI. Full variable domain (outside the CDR3, taken from reference TRBV2 and TRBJ2-1): EPEVTQTPSHQVTQMGQEVILRCVPISNHLYFYWYRQILGQKVEFLVSFYNNEISEKSEIFDDQFSVERPDGSNFTLKIRSTKLEDSAMYFCASSASGPSYNEQFFGPGTRLTVL.

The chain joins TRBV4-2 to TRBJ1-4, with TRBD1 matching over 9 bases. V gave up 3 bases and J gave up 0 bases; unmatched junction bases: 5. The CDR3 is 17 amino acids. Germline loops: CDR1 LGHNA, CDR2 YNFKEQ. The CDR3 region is CASSQADRGATNEKLFF. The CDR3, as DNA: TGTGCCAGCAGCCAGGCTGACAGGGGGGCAACTAATGAAAAACTGTTTTTT.

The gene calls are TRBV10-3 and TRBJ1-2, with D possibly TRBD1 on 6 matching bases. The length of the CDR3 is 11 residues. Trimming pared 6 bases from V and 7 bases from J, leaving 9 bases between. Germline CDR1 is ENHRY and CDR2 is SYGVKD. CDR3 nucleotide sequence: TGTGCCATCAGAGGGGGGGGTGGCTACACCTTC. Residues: CAIRGGGGYTF.

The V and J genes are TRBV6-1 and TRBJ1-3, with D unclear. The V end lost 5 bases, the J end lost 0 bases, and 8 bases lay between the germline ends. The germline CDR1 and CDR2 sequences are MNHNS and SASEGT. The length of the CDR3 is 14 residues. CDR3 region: CASSLEVSGNTIYF. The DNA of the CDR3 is TGTGCCAGCAGTCTCGAGGTCTCTGGAAACACCATATATTTT.

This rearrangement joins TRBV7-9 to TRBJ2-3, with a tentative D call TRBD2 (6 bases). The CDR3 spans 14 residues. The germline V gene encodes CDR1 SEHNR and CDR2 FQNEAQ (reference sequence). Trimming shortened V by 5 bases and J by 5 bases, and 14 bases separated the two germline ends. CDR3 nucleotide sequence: TGTGCCAGCAGCCGAGCTGAGGGACTAGATACGCAGTATTTT. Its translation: CASSRAEGLDTQYF.